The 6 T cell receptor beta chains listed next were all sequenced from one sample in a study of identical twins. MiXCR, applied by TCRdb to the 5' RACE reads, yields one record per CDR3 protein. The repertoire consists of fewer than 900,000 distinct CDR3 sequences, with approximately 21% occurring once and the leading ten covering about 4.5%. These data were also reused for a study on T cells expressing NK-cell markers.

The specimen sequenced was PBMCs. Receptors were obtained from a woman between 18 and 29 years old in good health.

CDR3 amino acids: CASSLSRASGRATDTQYF. The CDR3 DNA reads as TGTGCCAGCAGTTTATCGAGGGCTAGCGGGAGGGCGACAGATACGCAGTATTTT. The V gene is TRBV12-3 or TRBV12-4, the J gene TRBJ2-3, with TRBD2 matching over 12 bases. There are 18 residues in the CDR3. Germline trimming cut 2 bases from V and 3 bases from J; bases unmatched to any gene: 9.

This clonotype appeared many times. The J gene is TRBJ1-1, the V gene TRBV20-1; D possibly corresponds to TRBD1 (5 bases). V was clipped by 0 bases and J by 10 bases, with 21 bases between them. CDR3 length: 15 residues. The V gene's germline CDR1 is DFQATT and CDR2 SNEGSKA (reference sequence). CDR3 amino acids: CSARDTPGSPAGAFF. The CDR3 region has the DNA TGCAGTGCTAGAGATACGCCAGGGTCCCCCGCGGGAGCTTTCTTT.

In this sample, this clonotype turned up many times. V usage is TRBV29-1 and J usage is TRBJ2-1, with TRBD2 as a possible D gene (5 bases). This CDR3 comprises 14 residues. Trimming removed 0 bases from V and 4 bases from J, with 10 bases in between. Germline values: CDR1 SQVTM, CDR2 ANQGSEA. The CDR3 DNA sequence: TGCAGCGTTGAAGAGCGGGCCCTATACAATGAGCAGTTCTTC. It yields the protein CSVEERALYNEQFF.

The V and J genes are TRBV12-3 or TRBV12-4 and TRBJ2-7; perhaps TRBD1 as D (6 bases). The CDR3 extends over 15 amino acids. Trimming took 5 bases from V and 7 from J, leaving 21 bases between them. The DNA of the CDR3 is TGTGCCAGCAGTAACCGGACAGCCAGATGGGGTGAGCAGTACTTC. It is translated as CASSNRTARWGEQYF.

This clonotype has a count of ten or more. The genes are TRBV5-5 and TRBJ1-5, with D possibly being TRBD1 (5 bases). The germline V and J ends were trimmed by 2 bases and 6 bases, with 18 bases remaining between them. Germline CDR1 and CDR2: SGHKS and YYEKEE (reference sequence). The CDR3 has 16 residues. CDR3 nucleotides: TGTGCCAGCAGCTTTAGCAGGGCCGGTCCGGCTCAGCCCCAGCATTTT. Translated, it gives CASSFSRAGPAQPQHF.

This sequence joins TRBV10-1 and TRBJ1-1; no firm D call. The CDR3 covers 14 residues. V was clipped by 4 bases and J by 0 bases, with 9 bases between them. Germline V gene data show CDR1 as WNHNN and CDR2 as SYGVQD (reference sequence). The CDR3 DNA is TGCGCCAGCAGTGCGGACGCTCTGAACACTGAAGCTTTCTTT. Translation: CASSADALNTEAFF.